Listed here are 16 T cell receptor beta chains from one sample, sequenced in a study of blood T cell repertoires in COVID-19. Data came from immunoSEQ multiplex PCR; TCRdb stores just in-frame clones and leaves some out. The sample records about 230,000 clones, over 65% being singletons. Sequencing was performed on peripheral blood. The receptor set was obtained from a woman aged 70-85 years with active or convalescent COVID-19.

V and J are TRBV4-2 and TRBJ2-5; 10 nucleotides match TRBD2. Germline CDR1 reads LGHNA; CDR2 reads YNFKEQ. V lost 4 bases, J lost 5 bases, and 13 bases stayed unmatched. This CDR3 is built from 17 residues. Here the CDR3 reads CASSRTASGGAVETQYF. DNA of the CDR3: TGTGCCAGCAGCCGGACAGCGAGCGGGGGGGCCGTCGAGACCCAGTACTTC.

The chain recombines TRBV7-3 with TRBJ1-1, with 7 bases lining up with TRBD1. CDR3 length equals 14 residues. Per germline, CDR1 SGHTA and CDR2 FQGTGA. V dropped 5 bases and J dropped 0; count of bases not matched to a gene: 3. CDR3 sequence reads: CASSGGTVNTEAFF. The DNA for the CDR3 is TGTGCCAGCAGCGGGGGGACAGTGAACACTGAAGCTTTCTTT.

This chain links TRBV30 with TRBJ1-4; D perhaps matches TRBD1 (6 bases). CDR1 and CDR2 from the germline V gene are GTSNPN and SVGIG (reference sequence). The germline V and J ends were trimmed by 1 base and 6 bases, with 15 bases remaining between them. This CDR3 spans 15 amino acids. The CDR3: CAWSGETGIYEKLFF. The CDR3, as DNA: TGTGCCTGGAGTGGAGAAACAGGGATTTATGAAAAACTGTTTTTT.

The chain couples TRBV5-1 to TRBJ1-6; 9 nucleotides agree with TRBD1. CDR1 is SGHRS and CDR2 is YFSETQ in the germline V gene. This CDR3 spans 15 amino acids. With V trimmed by 7 bases and J by 13 bases, 15 bases remained unmatched. In DNA form, the CDR3 reads TGCGCCAGCGACCGAGACGGGACAGGGAATTATCCCCTCCACTTT. Protein sequence: CASDRDGTGNYPLHF.

V usage is TRBV11-1 and J usage is TRBJ2-6; D is perhaps TRBD2 (6 bases). V was trimmed by 3 bases and J by 2 bases, leaving 11 bases between them. Germline V gene lookup returns CDR1 SGHAT and CDR2 FQDESV (reference sequence). The CDR3 has 16 residues. Here the CDR3 reads CASSFGGDPGANVLTF. CDR3 nucleotide sequence: TGTGCCAGCAGCTTCGGAGGGGATCCTGGGGCCAACGTCCTGACTTTC.

The chain combines TRBV7-9 with TRBJ1-4; no definite D call. CDR1 and CDR2 (germline): SEHNR, FQNEAQ (reference sequence). V was trimmed by 5 bases and J by 4 bases, leaving 14 bases between them. The CDR3 has 15 residues. The CDR3 bases are TGTGCCAGCAGCCCTAGGACTAACTTTAATGAAAAACTGTTTTTT. Its protein is CASSPRTNFNEKLFF.

This sequence joins TRBV19 and TRBJ2-3; 8 positions agree with TRBD2. Germline CDR1 LNHDA, CDR2 SQIVND (reference sequence). This CDR3 region has 14 residues. The J segment lost 2 bases and the V segment lost 8 bases, leaving 6 bases of the junction unmatched. This chain's CDR3 is CASGETSDTDTQYF. In nucleotides, the CDR3 is TGTGCCAGTGGGGAGACTAGCGACACAGATACGCAGTATTTT.

This chain connects TRBV18 to TRBJ1-4; perhaps TRBD1 as D (6 bases). This CDR3 comprises 16 residues. Germline V gene lookup returns CDR1 KGHSH and CDR2 LQKENI. Between the trimmed V and J ends, which lost 5 bases and 6 bases, there was a span of 19 bases. The CDR3 DNA reads as TGTGCCAGCTCAGCCTTGACCGGAGGGGGGGATGAAAAACTGTTTTTT. It yields the protein CASSALTGGGDEKLFF.

This clone was seen only a few times. The V gene is TRBV2, the J gene TRBJ2-1; 10 bases fit TRBD1. Germline CDR1 reads SNHLY; CDR2 reads FYNNEI. The V gene end was trimmed by 7 bases and the J gene end by 8 bases; junction bases not matched to a gene: 38. CDR3 length: 24 amino acids. CDR3 coding DNA: TGTGCCAGCATGGCCAGGGACAGGGGTTTCCCTCGATCGGGGGGGCAAGGAAGAAGTCATGAGCAGTTCTTC. Encoded protein: CASMARDRGFPRSGGQGRSHEQFF.

The sample holds a few counts of this clone. The chain is built from TRBV5-5 and TRBJ1-3; 9 positions match TRBD1. The CDR3 contains 13 residues. From germline, CDR1 is SGHKS and CDR2 YYEKEE (reference sequence). The V segment lost 4 bases and the J segment 11 bases; nucleotides outside the gene matches: 7. The CDR3 here is CASSKQGARAIYF. The CDR3 region has the DNA TGTGCCAGCAGCAAACAGGGGGCGCGGGCCATATATTTT.

V usage is TRBV4-3 and J usage is TRBJ2-3, with TRBD2 as a possible D gene (7 bases). V lost 0 bases to trimming and J lost 0 bases, with 16 bases between them. Germline CDR1 LGHNA, CDR2 YSLEER. The CDR3 length is 18 residues. The CDR3 coding sequence is TGCGCCAGCAGCCAAGATGGAATGGCGGGGGCTAGCACAGATACGCAGTATTTT. It specifies CASSQDGMAGASTDTQYF.

In this sample, this clone turned up a few times. The chain employs TRBV5-1 and TRBJ2-7; 9 positions agree with TRBD2. The CDR3 length is 15 residues. Germline V gives CDR1 SGHRS, CDR2 YFSETQ. V lost 3 bases to trimming and J lost 3 bases; unmatched junction nucleotides: 7. The CDR3 here is CASSSGLARHYEQYF. The CDR3 nucleotides are TGCGCCAGCAGCTCCGGACTAGCGAGACACTACGAGCAGTACTTC.

V is TRBV7-3 and J is TRBJ1-6, with unresolved D. The V gene's germline CDR1 is SGHTA and CDR2 FQGTGA. The CDR3 is 13 amino acids. Trimming removed 6 bases from V and 7 bases from J, with 10 bases in between. The CDR3 DNA sequence: TGTGCCAGCAGGGCGGGCCTCAATTCACCCCTCCACTTT. Protein: CASRAGLNSPLHF.

This chain connects TRBV18 to TRBJ1-1; a possible D gene is TRBD1 (6 bases). Germline CDR1 and CDR2: KGHSH and LQKENI. The length of the CDR3 is 16 residues. With 0 bases removed from V and 1 base from J, the gap between germline ends came to 12 bases. The CDR3 DNA sequence: TGTGCCAGCTCACCACCTTACAGGGCGGGGAACACTGAAGCTTTCTTT. This gives the protein CASSPPYRAGNTEAFF. Full variable domain (remainder filled in from reference TRBV18 and TRBJ1-1): NAGVMQNPRHLVRRRGQEARLRCSPMKGHSHVYWYRQLPEEGLKFMVYLQKENIIDESGMPKERFSAEFPKEGPSILRIQQVVRGDSAAYFCASSPPYRAGNTEAFFGQGTRLTVV.

The rearrangement joins TRBV29-1 to TRBJ2-7; a weak D match, TRBD2 (6 bases). This CDR3 has 15 amino acids. Germline lookup yields CDR1 SQVTM and CDR2 ANQGSEA. V dropped 0 bases and J dropped 2 bases, with 14 bases sitting between them. The CDR3 reads CSVEEAGSLTYEQYF. In DNA, the CDR3 is TGCAGCGTTGAAGAAGCCGGGAGCCTCACCTACGAGCAGTACTTC.

The rearrangement uses TRBV9 and TRBJ2-3, with TRBD2 identical over 13 bases. The trim removed 3 bases at V and 4 bases at J, leaving 11 bases unmatched. The V gene's germline CDR1 is SGDLS and CDR2 YYNGEE. There are 18 residues in the CDR3. In DNA form, the CDR3 reads TGTGCCAGCAGCGCGACCTGGACTAGCGGGAGTCCTGCAGATACGCAGTATTTT. Its translation: CASSATWTSGSPADTQYF.